Following are 11 T cell receptor beta chains from one sample sequenced in a study of technical replicates of blood from a few donors. The repertoire was sequenced with immunoSEQ multiplex PCR; TCRdb's copy has only in-frame clones and lacks some. The sample has fewer than 90,000 clones; about nine tenths are singletons. Sequences were obtained from T cells isolated from PBMCs. The source of these receptors is a human donor in good health.

The chain employs TRBV5-4 and TRBJ2-7; the D gene is possibly TRBD1 (6 bases). CDR3 size: 13 residues. CDR1 and CDR2 from the germline V gene are SGHNT and YYREEE (reference sequence). V was trimmed by 4 bases and J by 5 bases, leaving 13 bases between them. CDR3 protein: CASSLTGRHEQYF. The CDR3 region has the DNA TGTGCCAGCAGCCTAACAGGGAGACACGAGCAGTACTTC.

This clone was seen a single time. This rearrangement joins TRBV19 to TRBJ2-5; possibly TRBD2 for D (6 bases). This CDR3 is 14 amino acids long. V was shortened by 1 base and J by 5 bases, with 11 bases between the two germline ends. The germline V gene encodes CDR1 LNHDA and CDR2 SQIVND (reference sequence). Here the CDR3 DNA reads TGTGCCAGTAGTATAGTGGAGGGCAAGGAGACCCAGTACTTC. As protein: CASSIVEGKETQYF. Looking up the rest from reference TRBV19 and TRBJ2-5 gives the full variable domain: DGGITQSPKYLFRKEGQNVTLSCEQNLNHDAMYWYRQDPGQGLRLIYYSQIVNDFQKGDIAEGYSVSREKKESFPLTVTSAQKNPTAFYLCASSIVEGKETQYFGPGTRLLVL.

The CDR3: CASNRDKDHYGYTF. Here the CDR3 DNA reads TGTGCCAGTAACCGGGACAAGGATCACTATGGCTACACCTTC. This chain joins TRBV19 and TRBJ1-2; possibly TRBD1 for D (6 bases). Germline assignment: CDR1 LNHDA and CDR2 SQIVND (reference sequence). CDR3 length equals 14 residues. V was cut by 7 bases and J by 3 bases, with 15 bases left in between.

The CDR3 is CASSQPTAGGPLFGNEQYF. DNA for the CDR3: TGTGCCAGCAGCCAACCGACAGCGGGAGGGCCTTTGTTCGGTAACGAGCAGTACTTC. The rearrangement links TRBV14 to TRBJ2-7; 10 bases match TRBD2. The germline gives CDR1 SGHDN, CDR2 FVKESK. CDR3 size: 19 residues. With V trimmed by 2 bases and J by 5 bases, 18 bases remained unmatched. The variable domain in full, with the rest retrieved from reference TRBV14 and TRBJ2-7, is EAGVTQFPSHSVIEKGQTVTLRCDPISGHDNLYWYRRVMGKEIKFLLHFVKESKQDESGMPNNRFLAERTGGTYSTLKVQPAELEDSGVYFCASSQPTAGGPLFGNEQYFGPGTRLTVT.

The chain links TRBV6-1 to TRBJ1-2; D call uncertain. This CDR3 has 14 residues. Trimming stripped 3 bases from V and 6 bases from J, with 14 bases between. Germline assignment: CDR1 MNHNS and CDR2 SASEGT. CDR3 DNA sequence: TGTGCCAGCAGTGATTATGGGAGAGCCAATGGCTACACCTTC. Protein: CASSDYGRANGYTF.

The chain links TRBV6-1 to TRBJ1-4; perhaps TRBD1 as D (6 bases). Trimming cost V 7 bases and J 8 bases, with 20 bases left between them. Germline lookup yields CDR1 MNHNS and CDR2 SASEGT. CDR3 size: 15 residues. Written as DNA, the CDR3 is TGTGCCAGCATTGGCAGGGGCGCGTTTGGGGAAAAACTGTTTTTT. The encoded protein is CASIGRGAFGEKLFF.

The chain recombines TRBV6-6 with TRBJ2-5, with D possibly TRBD2 on 5 matching bases. The ends were cut back, 3 bases at V and 4 bases at J, with 12 bases in the middle. This CDR3 has 14 amino acids. Germline V gene data show CDR1 as MNHNY and CDR2 as SVGAGI (reference sequence). Here the CDR3 reads CASSYGKGRETQYF. CDR3 DNA: TGTGCCAGCAGTTATGGGAAAGGGAGAGAGACCCAGTACTTC.

The rearrangement links TRBV4-1 to TRBJ2-5; TRBD2 agrees at 8 bases. After removal of 3 bases from V and 5 bases from J, the junction contained 8 bases not matched to a gene. The CDR3 is 15 amino acids. In germline, CDR1 is MGHRA, CDR2 YSYEKL. The CDR3, as DNA: TGCGCCAGCAGCCACCCGCCAGCGGGAGTGGAGACCCAGTACTTC. It yields the protein CASSHPPAGVETQYF.

The rearrangement joins TRBV7-2 to TRBJ2-7; D is unclear. CDR3 length equals 15 residues. Trimming removed 5 bases at V and 3 bases at J, with 17 bases between. CDR1 and CDR2 (germline): SGHTA, FQGNSA. The CDR3 nucleotides are TGTGCCAGCAGCCCGCGGTTGGTAGCTGGCTACGAGCAGTACTTC. Encoded protein: CASSPRLVAGYEQYF.

This clone is a singleton in its sample. CDR3 nucleotide sequence: TGTGCCAGCAGTGGGGACCCCGATCGAACTAGCGGGACTGGCAATGAGCAGTTCTTC. This gives the protein CASSGDPDRTSGTGNEQFF. This sequence joins TRBV6-1 and TRBJ2-1; 10 bases fit TRBD2. CDR1 and CDR2 (germline): MNHNS, SASEGT. The V and J ends lost 4 bases and 6 bases, in that order; junction bases with no gene match: 18. The CDR3 consists of 19 residues.

The chain combines TRBV27 with TRBJ2-1; D may be TRBD2 (6 bases). From germline, CDR1 is MNHEY and CDR2 SMNVEV (reference sequence). Trimming left V 1 base short and J 2 bases short, with 9 bases between. The CDR3 consists of 15 residues. The CDR3 spells CASSLWRGPYNEQFF. CDR3 DNA sequence: TGTGCCAGCAGTTTATGGCGGGGCCCCTACAATGAGCAGTTCTTC.